This record concerns one T cell receptor (beta chain) sequence. The target antigen is unknown. Each sample had at least 7 million PBMCs isolated. This record comes from a study of blood T cells in healthy people across ages. General observations from the study: A roughly linear fall in TCR beta diversity per million T cells was seen with increasing age.

V was cut by 3 bases and J by 10 bases, with 14 bases left in between. This CDR3 has 13 amino acids. CDR1 KGHDR and CDR2 SFDVKD come from the germline V gene. Sample-barcoded 5' priming and a J-beta primer mix drove a second PCR of roughly 7 to 11 cycles. TCRdb re-analysed the 5' RACE reads in MiXCR, keeping a single row per CDR3 protein. The sample has hundreds of thousands of distinct CDR3 sequences, more than 20% seen once. This same sample was also taken into another study, of T cells of mothers and their children. That source adds: Per mother, over 8 million TCR beta CDR3 reads were obtained; per child, a few million.

The receptor was derived from a boy between 10 and 17 years old in good health. This sequence joins TRBV24-1 and TRBJ1-1; weak D call: TRBD1 (5 bases). What was sequenced was blood. The CDR3 coding sequence is TGTGCCACCAGTGATAGGGACGATCATGGAGCTTTCTTT. Protein: CATSDRDDHGAFF.